Detailed here is one TCR beta chain. A clone one base away is much larger, so this may be a read error. TCR beta CDR3 regions were amplified from RNA. The TCR CDR3 was amplified in a first-round RT-PCR using the HTBI primer set. TCRdb itself ran the multiplex PCR reads through MiXCR, one entry per CDR3 protein. The table has 350,000 to 450,000 distinct CDR3 sequences, about a sixth seen once; the top ten hold almost 35%. The data derive from a study of T cells in Graves' hyperthyroidism and ophthalmopathy. Newly diagnosed patients aged 18 to 65 had hyperthyroidism of under 2 months' duration. Researchers barred patients who had uncontrolled infection, other autoimmune disease, pregnancy or lactation. A sample of blood taken at first hyperthyroidism diagnosis preceded any ophthalmopathy symptoms. A roughly 10 ml volume of fresh peripheral blood provided the PBMCs. This TCR came from a woman in her 30s with Graves' hyperthyroidism that later progressed to Graves' ophthalmopathy. Source material: blood.

The CDR3 region is CASSSPSGTPHNEQFF. Here the CDR3 DNA reads TGTGCCAGCAGCTCTCCCTCCGGGACTCCACACAATGAGCAGTTCTTC. The genes are TRBV7-9 and TRBJ2-1, with a weak D call TRBD2 (6 bases). Trimming took off 4 bases at V and 5 bases at J, with 18 bases between the two ends. Germline V CDR1 and CDR2: SEHNR, FQNEAQ (reference sequence). CDR3 length: 16 residues.